One and the same sample provided the 15 T cell receptor beta chains below, sequenced in a study of Graves' ophthalmopathy and Graves' hyperthyroidism. From RNA, the CDR3 regions of TCR beta chains were amplified and sequenced. Scientists carried out first-round RT-PCR using HTBI primers and then a second-round multiplex PCR. TCRdb reanalysed the multiplex PCR reads using MiXCR and keeps one entry per CDR3 protein. Among 650,000 to 900,000 distinct CDR3 sequences listed, 40% were seen once. The sequencing input was peripheral blood. These receptors were collected from an adult man with Graves' ophthalmopathy.

The chain has TRBV7-9 and TRBJ1-1, with a weak D call TRBD1 (6 bases). The CDR3 is made up of 14 amino acids. V was trimmed by 6 bases and J by 4 bases, leaving 15 bases between them. Germline CDR1 SEHNR, CDR2 FQNEAQ (reference sequence). CDR3 bases: TGTGCCAGCAGGGCCGGACAGAGAAGCACTGAAGCTTTCTTT. It yields the protein CASRAGQRSTEAFF.

This rearrangement joins TRBV10-3 to TRBJ1-2; TRBD1 might be the D (5 bases). The germline V gene encodes CDR1 ENHRY and CDR2 SYGVKD. The CDR3 contains 16 residues. Between the trimmed V and J ends, which lost 4 bases and 5 bases, there was a span of 20 bases. CDR3 region: CAISAWGPSFWYGYTF. DNA of the CDR3: TGTGCCATCAGTGCCTGGGGCCCCAGTTTTTGGTATGGCTACACCTTC.

The DNA of the CDR3 is TGCAGTGCTAGGGGGGACGGGTATAGCAATCAGCCCCAGCATTTT. This codes for CSARGDGYSNQPQHF. J is TRBJ1-5 and V is TRBV20-1, with D possibly TRBD1 on 5 matching bases. The germline gives CDR1 DFQATT, CDR2 SNEGSKA (reference sequence). The CDR3 length is 15 residues. V was pared by 3 bases and J by 0 bases, with 12 bases between.

The chain couples TRBV7-9 to TRBJ2-7; 11 bases agree with TRBD1. CDR1 SEHNR and CDR2 FQNEAQ come from the germline V gene (reference sequence). There are 15 residues in the CDR3. V shed 5 bases and J 7 bases; nucleotides not matched to a gene: 10. CDR3 protein: CASSTHPGQGGEQYF. CDR3 sequence (DNA): TGTGCCAGCAGCACGCACCCGGGACAGGGGGGAGAGCAGTACTTC.

This chain uses TRBV5-1 with TRBJ1-2; D ambiguous. V was cut by 3 bases and J by 6 bases, with 12 bases left in between. The CDR3 length is 13 residues. Germline V CDR1 and CDR2: SGHRS, YFSETQ. Written as DNA, the CDR3 is TGCGCCAGCAGCTCACCTGAATCAAATGGCTACACCTTC. Translation: CASSSPESNGYTF.

This chain joins TRBV2 and TRBJ1-2; no clear D. CDR1 SNHLY and CDR2 FYNNEI come from the germline V gene. The CDR3 sequence is 15 residues long. V lost 2 bases, J lost 4 bases, and 14 bases lay in between. This chain's CDR3 is CASSERRGIGYGYTF. The CDR3 DNA reads as TGTGCCAGCAGTGAACGCCGGGGTATTGGCTATGGCTACACCTTC.

The rearrangement joins TRBV10-3 to TRBJ1-5, with D possibly TRBD1 on 5 matching bases. Deletions cut 0 bases from V and 12 bases from J, with 15 bases between. The CDR3 runs to 14 residues. Germline V gene sequence: CDR1 ENHRY, CDR2 SYGVKD. CDR3 sequence reads: CAISESTGGPIQHF. The CDR3 region has the DNA TGTGCCATCAGTGAGTCGACCGGGGGTCCGATCCAGCATTTT.

The chain recombines TRBV20-1 with TRBJ2-3; D is unresolved. This CDR3 contains 14 residues. Germline CDR1 reads DFQATT; CDR2 reads SNEGSKA (reference sequence). With 0 bases removed from V and 5 bases from J, the gap between germline ends came to 12 bases. The chain's CDR3 is CSARDPLGGDTQYF. CDR3 coding DNA: TGCAGTGCTAGAGATCCCCTAGGCGGAGATACGCAGTATTTT.

V usage is TRBV19 and J usage is TRBJ1-2; tentatively, D is TRBD1 (6 bases). Germline V lookup: CDR1 LNHDA, CDR2 SQIVND (reference sequence). The ends were cut back, 7 bases at V and 0 bases at J, with 12 bases in the middle. The CDR3 is 14 residues long. The CDR3 sequence: CASTLKGANYGYTF. In DNA, the CDR3 is TGTGCCAGTACCCTTAAGGGGGCTAACTATGGCTACACCTTC.

The sample holds a few counts of this clonotype. Here the CDR3 reads CASSLRDRVPDTQYF. DNA of the CDR3: TGTGCCTCCTCGCTCCGGGACAGGGTCCCAGATACGCAGTATTTT. The rearrangement uses TRBV10-3 and TRBJ2-3, with 9 bases lining up with TRBD1. The CDR3 covers 15 residues. With 11 bases clipped from V and 4 bases from J, the junction kept 13 bases outside the gene matches. CDR1 and CDR2 from the germline V gene are ENHRY and SYGVKD.

Only a few counts were recorded for this clonotype. The chain couples TRBV6-5 to TRBJ1-4; tentative D call: TRBD1 (6 bases). Trimming cost V 7 bases and J 4 bases, with 13 bases left between them. Per germline, CDR1 MNHEY and CDR2 SVGAGI. The CDR3 is 14 amino acids. DNA for the CDR3: TGTGCCAGCAAGGGGGGGGTCGTTAATGAAAAACTGTTTTTT. Translating gives CASKGGVVNEKLFF.

Points on this clonotype: A much larger clonotype is one base distant, so this may be a read error. The rearrangement uses TRBV2 and TRBJ1-2; D is unresolved. The germline V and J ends were trimmed by 7 bases and 7 bases, with 25 bases remaining between them. Germline lookup yields CDR1 SNHLY and CDR2 FYNNEI. The CDR3 sequence is 16 residues long. The CDR3 spells CASTDLDKANDCGYTF. DNA of the CDR3: TGTGCCAGCACCGACCTCGACAAGGCTAATGACTGTGGCTACACCTTC.

The chain uses TRBV7-9 and TRBJ2-7, with 8 positions matching TRBD2. The germline gives CDR1 SEHNR, CDR2 FQNEAQ (reference sequence). The CDR3 is made up of 15 amino acids. Trimming removed 5 bases from V and 3 bases from J; junction bases left unmatched: 9. The chain's CDR3 is CASSLISAGGYEQYF. The CDR3 DNA reads as TGTGCCAGCAGCCTGATCTCGGCGGGGGGCTACGAGCAGTACTTC. Complete variable domain (other parts from reference TRBV7-9 and TRBJ2-7): DTGVSQNPRHKITKRGQNVTFRCDPISEHNRLYWYRQTLGQGPEFLTYFQNEAQLEKSRLLSDRFSAERPKGSFSTLEIQRTEQGDSAMYLCASSLISAGGYEQYFGPGTRLTVT.

At least ten counts were recorded for this clonotype. The V call is TRBV24-1, the J call TRBJ1-2, with D uncertain. The CDR3 consists of 15 residues. Germline V gene data show CDR1 as KGHDR and CDR2 as SFDVKD. Deletions cut 0 bases from V and 8 bases from J, with 15 bases between. The CDR3 loop is CATSDLLISIRGYTF. The CDR3 DNA reads TGTGCCACCAGTGATTTGCTGATCTCGATCAGGGGCTACACCTTC.

As to this clonotype: This may stem from a read error, because a much larger clone lies one nucleotide away. The chain is built from TRBV2 and TRBJ2-5; 7 bases align to TRBD1. Losses at the gene ends were 7 bases for V and 5 bases for J; bases not matched to a gene: 10. Germline V lookup: CDR1 SNHLY, CDR2 FYNNEI. This CDR3 contains 14 residues. DNA for the CDR3: TGTGCCAGCACCCCGGGACAGTACGGGGAGACCCAGTACTTC. Residues: CASTPGQYGETQYF. Together with reference TRBV2 and TRBJ2-5, the CDR3 gives the full variable domain: EPEVTQTPSHQVTQMGQEVILRCVPISNHLYFYWYRQILGQKVEFLVSFYNNEISEKSEIFDDQFSVERPDGSNFTLKIRSTKLEDSAMYFCASTPGQYGETQYFGPGTRLLVL.